A selection of T cell receptor beta chains follows, all from one sample in a study of blood T cell repertoires in COVID-19. The repertoire was sequenced with immunoSEQ multiplex PCR; TCRdb's copy has only in-frame clones and lacks some. The sample lists under 250,000 clones; approximately 85% were seen once. Input material: peripheral blood. These receptors all come from an elderly woman with COVID-19, enrolled during active disease. Both conserved end residues are part of each CDR3. The order of the fields is D gene, V gene, J gene, clone size, CDR3 protein, CDR3 DNA. The D gene is left open where the match is weak. The listing skips clone size in some rows; elsewhere it reads once, few, many or a size class.

d_call: TRBD1
v_call: TRBV7-9
j_call: TRBJ1-1
clone_size: NA
cdr3_aa: CASSSRDRGLAGSEAFF
cdr3_nt: TGTGCCAGCAGCTCCCGGGACAGGGGGCTCGCCGGCAGTGAAGCTTTCTTT

d_call: TRBD1
v_call: TRBV18
j_call: TRBJ1-5
clone_size: NA
cdr3_aa: CASSPSGGPQPQHF
cdr3_nt: TGTGCCAGCTCACCGTCAGGGGGCCCTCAGCCCCAGCATTTT

d_call: NA
v_call: TRBV9
j_call: TRBJ1-4
clone_size: NA
cdr3_aa: CASSAVSGLINEKLFF
cdr3_nt: TGTGCCAGCAGCGCTGTCAGTGGACTGATTAATGAAAAACTGTTTTTT

d_call: TRBD2
v_call: TRBV6-5
j_call: TRBJ2-5
clone_size: NA
cdr3_aa: CASSSPGGMGETQYF
cdr3_nt: TGTGCCAGCAGTTCACCCGGGGGGATGGGAGAGACCCAGTACTTC

d_call: TRBD2
v_call: TRBV7-2
j_call: TRBJ2-5
clone_size: NA
cdr3_aa: CASSGRTSGGALETQYF
cdr3_nt: TGTGCCAGCAGCGGGAGAACTAGCGGGGGGGCGTTGGAGACCCAGTACTTC

d_call: TRBD2
v_call: TRBV6-4
j_call: TRBJ2-5
clone_size: NA
cdr3_aa: CASRARLAGGPHQETQYF
cdr3_nt: TGTGCCAGCAGGGCCCGACTAGCGGGGGGGCCCCACCAAGAGACCCAGTACTTC

d_call: NA
v_call: TRBV27
j_call: TRBJ1-4
clone_size: once
cdr3_aa: CASSSSGGAYEKLFF
cdr3_nt: TGTGCCAGCAGTTCCTCCGGCGGCGCATACGAAAAACTGTTTTTT

d_call: TRBD1
v_call: TRBV19
j_call: TRBJ1-6
clone_size: NA
cdr3_aa: CASSRQGEGSPLHF
cdr3_nt: TGTGCCAGTAGTAGACAGGGGGAGGGTTCACCCCTCCACTTT

d_call: NA
v_call: TRBV6-5
j_call: TRBJ2-5
clone_size: NA
cdr3_aa: CASSYSMEDSETQYF
cdr3_nt: TGTGCCAGCAGTTACTCGATGGAGGATTCGGAGACCCAGTACTTC

d_call: NA
v_call: TRBV27
j_call: TRBJ2-1
clone_size: NA
cdr3_aa: CASSSPTLSSGEQFF
cdr3_nt: TGTGCCAGCAGTTCTCCGACTCTGAGCTCGGGTGAGCAGTTCTTC

d_call: NA
v_call: TRBV10-3
j_call: TRBJ2-5
clone_size: few
cdr3_aa: CAISAREETQYF
cdr3_nt: TGTGCCATCAGTGCCAGGGAAGAGACCCAGTACTTC

d_call: TRBD1
v_call: TRBV7-9
j_call: TRBJ2-1
clone_size: NA
cdr3_aa: CASSFPGQGGNEQFF
cdr3_nt: TGTGCCAGCAGCTTTCCGGGACAGGGTGGTAATGAGCAGTTCTTC

d_call: NA
v_call: TRBV11-2
j_call: TRBJ1-6
clone_size: NA
cdr3_aa: CASSPNGGYNSPLHF
cdr3_nt: TGTGCCAGCAGCCCTAACGGGGGATACAATTCACCCCTCCACTTT

d_call: NA
v_call: TRBV5-8
j_call: TRBJ1-2
clone_size: NA
cdr3_aa: CASSLRGGYGYTF
cdr3_nt: TGTGCCAGCAGCTTACGGGGTGGCTATGGCTACACCTTC

d_call: NA
v_call: TRBV7-2
j_call: TRBJ1-5
clone_size: few
cdr3_aa: CASSTQGSNQPQHF
cdr3_nt: TGTGCCAGCAGCACCCAGGGCAGTAATCAGCCCCAGCATTTT

d_call: NA
v_call: TRBV20-1
j_call: TRBJ1-2
clone_size: NA
cdr3_aa: CIPGSNYGYTF
cdr3_nt: TGCATACCGGGTAGCAACTATGGCTACACCTTC

d_call: NA
v_call: TRBV24-1
j_call: TRBJ2-1
clone_size: NA
cdr3_aa: CATSDSPRDNEQFF
cdr3_nt: TGTGCCACCAGTGATTCCCCCCGGGACAATGAGCAGTTCTTC

d_call: TRBD1
v_call: TRBV18
j_call: TRBJ2-7
clone_size: once
cdr3_aa: CASSPGQLYEQYF
cdr3_nt: TGTGCCAGCTCCCCGGGACAGCTATACGAGCAGTACTTC

d_call: NA
v_call: TRBV6-5
j_call: TRBJ1-5
clone_size: NA
cdr3_aa: CASSPRGNQPQHF
cdr3_nt: TGTGCCAGCAGTCCTAGAGGGAATCAGCCCCAGCATTTT

d_call: TRBD1
v_call: TRBV6-6
j_call: TRBJ1-5
clone_size: NA
cdr3_aa: CASSYSDRGLGSPQHF
cdr3_nt: TGTGCCAGCAGTTACTCGGACAGGGGCCTTGGATCGCCCCAGCATTTT

d_call: TRBD1
v_call: TRBV4-2
j_call: TRBJ1-2
clone_size: NA
cdr3_aa: CASSQAIYGTANYGYTF
cdr3_nt: TGTGCCAGCAGCCAAGCAATATACGGGACAGCTAACTATGGCTACACCTTC

d_call: NA
v_call: TRBV7-2
j_call: TRBJ1-1
clone_size: NA
cdr3_aa: CASSLGPGLSTEAFF
cdr3_nt: TGTGCCAGCAGCTTAGGACCAGGGTTGAGCACTGAAGCTTTCTTT

d_call: NA
v_call: TRBV19
j_call: TRBJ2-7
clone_size: few
cdr3_aa: CASRQDYEQYF
cdr3_nt: TGTGCCAGTAGACAGGATTACGAGCAGTACTTC

d_call: TRBD2
v_call: TRBV7-2
j_call: TRBJ2-5
clone_size: NA
cdr3_aa: CASSSSGGGSWETQYF
cdr3_nt: TGTGCCAGCAGCTCTAGCGGGGGGGGTTCTTGGGAGACCCAGTACTTC

d_call: NA
v_call: TRBV11-1
j_call: TRBJ2-5
clone_size: NA
cdr3_aa: CASSSWTAETQETQYF
cdr3_nt: TGTGCCAGCAGCTCTTGGACAGCCGAGACGCAAGAGACCCAGTACTTC

d_call: NA
v_call: TRBV3-1/TRBV3-2
j_call: TRBJ1-3
clone_size: NA
cdr3_aa: CASRPGAGNTIYF
cdr3_nt: TGTGCCAGCAGACCAGGGGCTGGAAACACCATATATTTT